These 8 T cell receptor beta chains share one sample of origin, sequenced in a study of T cell repertoires in cytomegalovirus infection. TCRdb fed the reads into MiXCR, producing one record per CDR3 protein. The sample shows some 500,000 distinct CDR3 sequences, 40% of them seen only once. For these receptors, no antigen is known. The sample in question was cultured PBMCs, obtained from culture after CMV antigen stimulation. These receptors came from a human donor in good health (CMV status not recorded). Some clones in this sample may be carry-over from other donors' samples.

V gene TRBV29-1 combines with J gene TRBJ1-2; the D is unclear. The V end was cut by 2 bases, the J end by 5 bases, with 15 bases between. The CDR3 loop spans 14 amino acids. CDR1 is SQVTM, CDR2 ANQGSEA, per germline. This chain's CDR3 is CSVESSSGFYGYTF. DNA of the CDR3: TGCAGCGTTGAAAGTTCATCGGGGTTTTATGGCTACACCTTC.

The chain combines TRBV20-1 with TRBJ2-7, with 13 bases identical to TRBD2. The CDR3 is 14 residues long. The V gene end was trimmed by 5 bases and the J gene end by 2 bases; junction bases not matched to a gene: 3. Germline CDR1 reads DFQATT; CDR2 reads SNEGSKA (reference sequence). The CDR3 coding sequence is TGCAGTGCTTTGGGACTAGCGGGGACCTACGAGCAGTACTTC. It translates to CSALGLAGTYEQYF.

The chain couples TRBV2 to TRBJ2-7; 9 nucleotides line up with TRBD2. This CDR3 is built from 15 residues. CDR1 is SNHLY and CDR2 is FYNNEI in the germline V gene. V was pared by 4 bases and J by 1 base, with 5 bases of the junction left unmatched. Here the CDR3 DNA reads TGTGCCAGCAGTGCGGGGCGGGGGGGATCCTACGAGCAGTACTTC. This codes for CASSAGRGGSYEQYF.

This clonotype has more than one count but fewer than ten. V gene TRBV7-2 combines with J gene TRBJ2-2; 7 bases are a match to TRBD2. CDR1 is SGHTA, CDR2 FQGNSA, per germline. The CDR3 totals 15 residues. V was clipped by 4 bases and J by 2 bases; unmatched bases: 4. The chain's CDR3 is CASSWASGNTGELFF. The CDR3 DNA sequence: TGTGCCAGCAGCTGGGCTAGCGGTAACACCGGGGAGCTGTTTTTT. The variable domain in full, completed from reference TRBV7-2 and TRBJ2-2, reads GAGVSQSPSNKVTEKGKDVELRCDPISGHTALYWYRQSLGQGLEFLIYFQGNSAPDKSGLPSDRFSAERTGGSVSTLTIQRTQQEDSAVYLCASSWASGNTGELFFGEGSRLTVL.

This clonotype was picked up a small number of times. The V and J genes are TRBV10-2 and TRBJ2-3; TRBD2 matches 11 bases. The CDR3 runs to 17 residues. With V trimmed by 3 bases and J by 4 bases, 9 bases remained unmatched. Germline CDR1 is WSHSY and CDR2 is SAAADI. CDR3 in amino acids: CASSEFSSGRFSDTQYF. In DNA, the CDR3 is TGCGCCAGCAGTGAATTCTCTAGCGGGAGGTTCTCAGATACGCAGTATTTT.

This chain joins TRBV2 and TRBJ2-5; TRBD1 agrees at 8 bases. V lost 10 bases, J lost 5 bases, and 9 bases stayed unmatched. CDR1 is SNHLY, CDR2 FYNNEI, per germline. The CDR3 spans 13 residues. CDR3 sequence reads: CATRQGLMETQYF. CDR3 in DNA: TGTGCCACAAGACAGGGGCTGATGGAGACCCAGTACTTC.

CDR3 DNA: TGTGCCAGCAGTTACTCGAGAGTCGAGGGGACCATCCAAGCTTTCTTT. Translating it yields CASSYSRVEGTIQAFF. This chain connects TRBV6-2 or TRBV6-3 to TRBJ1-1, with D perhaps TRBD1 (5 bases). The CDR3 contains 16 residues. V was trimmed by 0 bases and J by 9 bases, leaving 20 bases between them. From germline, CDR1 is MNHEY and CDR2 SVGEGT.

This clonotype came up a few times. The chain employs TRBV4-3 and TRBJ2-6; D may be TRBD1 or TRBD2 (6 bases each). V was trimmed by 0 bases and J by 2 bases, leaving 14 bases between them. The length of the CDR3 is 18 residues. In germline, CDR1 is LGHNA, CDR2 YSLEER. The chain's CDR3 is CASSQEAVGGPGANVLTF. DNA of the CDR3: TGCGCCAGCAGCCAAGAAGCAGTTGGGGGGCCTGGGGCCAACGTCCTGACTTTC.